This T cell receptor beta chain was profiled in a study of control samples from healthy donors and cancer patients. The CDR3 runs 13 residues. CDR1 is LGHDT, CDR2 YNNKEL, per germline (reference sequence). Trimming took off 1 base at V and 8 bases at J, with 9 bases between the two ends. Data came from immunoSEQ multiplex PCR; TCRdb stores just in-frame clones and leaves some out. The table records about 110,000 clones, over 75% of them present only once. The chain links TRBV3-1 (or the pseudogene TRBV3-2) to TRBJ2-1; D unresolved. This receptor was taken from a woman in her sixties or seventies with lung cancer. The sample consisted of PBMCs. In nucleotides, the CDR3 is TGTGCCAGCAGCCAAGGCGGTGTTGATGAGCAGTTCTTC. Translating gives CASSQGGVDEQFF.